These 12 T cell receptor beta chains were sequenced from one sample in a study of blood T cell repertoires in COVID-19. The protocol was immunoSEQ multiplex PCR, while the TCRdb copy is restricted to in-frame clones and leaves out a portion. The data show some 49,000 clones, roughly 80% seen once. Material for sequencing was peripheral blood. The receptors stem from a woman aged 60-75 years with acute or convalescent COVID-19.

The chain employs TRBV7-9 and TRBJ2-1, with 13 bases that match TRBD2. V was pared by 4 bases and J by 5 bases, with 5 bases of the junction left unmatched. The CDR3 is 16 amino acids. Germline lookup yields CDR1 SEHNR and CDR2 FQNEAQ (reference sequence). CDR3 sequence reads: CASSYGLAGDDNEQFF. In DNA form, the CDR3 reads TGTGCCAGCAGCTACGGACTAGCGGGAGATGACAATGAGCAGTTCTTC.

The chain couples TRBV15 to TRBJ1-2; 10 nucleotides match TRBD1. Germline V gene lookup returns CDR1 LNHNV and CDR2 YYDKDF (reference sequence). With 3 bases clipped from V and 8 bases from J, the junction kept 9 bases outside the gene matches. The CDR3 length is 15 residues. CDR3 nucleotides: TGTGCCACCAGCAGTGACAGGGGGCGGGTGAGAGGCTACACCTTC. It yields the protein CATSSDRGRVRGYTF.

This chain joins TRBV5-6 and TRBJ2-6; 9 nucleotides line up with TRBD2. V lost 0 bases and J lost 0; bases outside the gene matches: 7. The CDR3 consists of 19 residues. Germline V CDR1 and CDR2: SGHDT, YYEEEE. The CDR3 nucleotides read TGTGCCAGCAGCTTGGTACTAGCGGGCGGACCCTCTGGGGCCAACGTCCTGACTTTC. Protein product: CASSLVLAGGPSGANVLTF.

This sequence joins TRBV5-6 and TRBJ1-6; 7 nucleotides agree with TRBD1. The CDR3 is made up of 17 amino acids. Germline CDR1 is SGHDT and CDR2 is YYEEEE. V shed 2 bases and J 0 bases; nucleotides not matched to a gene: 5. The DNA for the CDR3 is TGTGCCAGCAGCTTTGTACAGGGGAGCTCCTATAATTCACCCCTCCACTTT. Protein: CASSFVQGSSYNSPLHF.

This clone has only one observation. The CDR3 DNA reads TGTGCCAGCATAAATTTGGGACAGGGTTCTACTGAAGCTTTCTTT. It codes for CASINLGQGSTEAFF. This chain links TRBV28 with TRBJ1-1, with 9 bases fitting TRBD1. Germline V lookup: CDR1 MDHEN, CDR2 SYDVKM. The V segment lost 7 bases and the J segment 5 bases; nucleotides outside the gene matches: 11. The CDR3 is 15 amino acids.

The chain combines TRBV11-2 with TRBJ1-3, with no clear D. Germline-derived CDR1 and CDR2 are SGHAT and FQNNGV. The V end was cut by 4 bases, the J end by 8 bases, with 9 bases between. CDR3 length: 12 residues. Here the CDR3 reads CASSSSRDTIYF. The CDR3 DNA reads TGTGCCAGCAGCTCTTCTCGAGACACCATATATTTT.

J is TRBJ2-1 and V is TRBV7-3; 14 bases map to TRBD2. The germline V gene encodes CDR1 SGHTA and CDR2 FQGTGA. V dropped 3 bases and J dropped 10; count of bases not matched to a gene: 8. CDR3 length equals 16 residues. The CDR3 sequence is CASSLQTSGGDLEQFF. In DNA, the CDR3 is TGTGCCAGCAGCTTGCAGACTAGCGGGGGGGACTTGGAGCAGTTCTTC. Looking up the rest from reference TRBV7-3 and TRBJ2-1 gives the full variable domain: GAGVSQTPSNKVTEKGKYVELRCDPISGHTALYWYRQSLGQGPEFLIYFQGTGAADDSGLPNDRFFAVRPEGSVSTLKIQRTERGDSAVYLCASSLQTSGGDLEQFFGPGTRLTVL.

The chain recombines TRBV14 with TRBJ1-1; the D gene is possibly TRBD1 (6 bases). Germline V lookup: CDR1 SGHDN, CDR2 FVKESK. Trimming shortened V by 6 bases and J by 5 bases, and 10 bases separated the two germline ends. This CDR3 comprises 12 residues. The chain's CDR3 is CASSPQGTEAFF. For the CDR3, the DNA is TGTGCCAGCAGTCCCCAGGGGACTGAAGCTTTCTTT.

The CDR3 region has the DNA TGTGCTAGTGCTACACTAGCGGGAGAGACCCAGTACTTC. It encodes CASATLAGETQYF. This chain links TRBV12-5 with TRBJ2-5; 9 bases fit TRBD2. Looked up from germline, CDR1 is LGHNT and CDR2 is FRNRAP. The CDR3 covers 13 residues. V shed 7 bases, J shed 4 bases, and the junction held 4 bases outside the gene matches.

The rearrangement joins TRBV6-5 to TRBJ1-2; D may be TRBD1 (5 bases). The CDR3 has 13 amino acids. The germline V gene encodes CDR1 MNHEY and CDR2 SVGAGI. Trimming cost V 6 bases and J 2 bases, with 10 bases left between them. CDR3 amino acids: CASRGLSNYGYTF. The CDR3, as DNA: TGTGCCAGCAGGGGGCTGTCCAACTATGGCTACACCTTC.

This sequence joins TRBV7-8 and TRBJ1-5, with D perhaps TRBD1 (5 bases). CDR3 size: 14 residues. Between the trimmed V and J ends, which lost 2 bases and 1 base, there was a span of 6 bases. Germline CDR1 SGHVS, CDR2 FQNEAQ. CDR3 DNA sequence: TGTGCCAGCAGCTTAAGACAGAGCAATCAGCCCCAGCATTTT. Its protein is CASSLRQSNQPQHF.

CDR3 residues: CASVDYSYNEQFF. CDR3 nucleotide sequence: TGTGCCAGCGTTGACTATTCCTACAATGAGCAGTTCTTC. V is TRBV12-3 or TRBV12-4 and J is TRBJ2-1, with D possibly matching TRBD2 (5 bases). This CDR3 contains 13 residues. V was cut by 8 bases and J by 1 base, with 9 bases left in between.